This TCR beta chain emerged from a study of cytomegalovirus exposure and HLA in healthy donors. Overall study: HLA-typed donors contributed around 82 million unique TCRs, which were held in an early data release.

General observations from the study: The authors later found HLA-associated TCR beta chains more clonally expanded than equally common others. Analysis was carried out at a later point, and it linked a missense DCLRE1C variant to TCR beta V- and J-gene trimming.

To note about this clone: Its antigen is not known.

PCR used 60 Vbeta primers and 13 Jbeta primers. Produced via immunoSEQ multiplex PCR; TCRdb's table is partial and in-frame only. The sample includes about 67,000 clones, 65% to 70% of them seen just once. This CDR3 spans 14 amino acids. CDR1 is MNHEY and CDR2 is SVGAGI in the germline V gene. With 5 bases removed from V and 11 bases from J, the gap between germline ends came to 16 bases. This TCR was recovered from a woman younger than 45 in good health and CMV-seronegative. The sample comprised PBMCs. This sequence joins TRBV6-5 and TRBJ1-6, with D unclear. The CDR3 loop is CASSITRDWTPLHF. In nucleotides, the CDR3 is TGTGCCAGCAGTATAACACGGGATTGGACACCCCTCCACTTT.